This TCR beta chain was documented in a study of OX40 agonist ivuxolimab in advanced cancers. Study results and caveats: The average count of expanded clones was higher among CD8+ T cells than among CD4+.

Worth noting for this clone: The antigen is unknown. An end of the junction does not agree with germline; a read error may underlie this.

The method was immunoSEQ multiplex PCR; TCRdb's version includes in-frame clones alone and lacks a portion of them. Of roughly 71,000 clones in the sample, about 87% are singletons; the top ten hold around 1%. The CDR3 extends over 17 amino acids. Germline values: CDR1 SSHAT, CDR2 FNYEAQ (reference sequence). V usage is TRBV7-7 and J usage is TRBJ2-5, with a tentative D call TRBD2 (7 bases). The sample was CD4+ or CD8+ T cells sorted from blood, taken in a trial of the OX40 agonist ivuxolimab. The receptor was derived from an adult with an advanced solid tumor such as melanoma, head and neck, liver or kidney cancer. This CDR3 reads CASSLGVRGGGEETQYF. CDR3 bases: TGTGCTAGCAGCTTAGGGGTGCGAGGGGGGGGAGAAGAGACCCAGTACTTC.